The 27 T cell receptor beta chains listed next were all sequenced from one sample in a study of monozygotic twins with inflammatory bowel disease. From the 5' RACE reads, TCRdb lists one entry per CDR3 protein and no DNA. In all, the sample yields approximately 330,000 distinct CDR3 sequences. Sequencing input: blood. All receptors derive from a human donor with ulcerative colitis or Crohn's disease, or a healthy co-twin of an affected twin (not recorded which).

J is TRBJ2-1 and V is TRBV4-1. Germline V gene lookup returns CDR1 MGHRA and CDR2 YSYEKL. The CDR3 has 14 amino acids. CDR3 protein: CASSQESPRNEQFF.

The chain employs TRBV6-1 and TRBJ2-1; lacking DNA, the TRBD2 call made by TCRdb goes unchecked. Germline V CDR1 and CDR2: MNHNS, SASEGT. The CDR3 loop spans 15 amino acids. CDR3 region: CASSEATSGVNEQFF.

This chain connects TRBV5-1 to TRBJ2-7; TCRdb calls TRBD1, which cannot be checked without DNA. The CDR3 extends over 16 amino acids. Germline CDR1 and CDR2: SGHRS and YFSETQ. The CDR3 loop is CASSFPGSGGSYEQYF.

The chain is built from TRBV11-2 and TRBJ2-1; without DNA, the TCRdb call of TRBD2 cannot be checked. The CDR3 covers 13 residues. CDR1 and CDR2 from the germline V gene are SGHAT and FQNNGV. The CDR3 region is CASSLLATNEQFF.

This sequence joins TRBV5-1 and TRBJ2-6. The CDR3 covers 16 residues. Germline lookup yields CDR1 SGHRS and CDR2 YFSETQ. The CDR3 loop is CASSLSWSSGANVLTF.

The chain couples TRBV10-2 to TRBJ2-2; TCRdb calls TRBD2, which cannot be checked without DNA. The CDR3 has 15 residues. Germline CDR1 WSHSY, CDR2 SAAADI. The CDR3 sequence: CASSGLAGGTGELFF.

The CDR3 sequence: CATSDSRERAETQYF. The chain combines TRBV24-1 with TRBJ2-5; the TCRdb call, TRBD1, lacks DNA for checking. Germline V gene lookup returns CDR1 KGHDR and CDR2 SFDVKD. The CDR3 runs to 15 residues.

The rearrangement links TRBV2 to TRBJ2-1; there is no DNA to check the TCRdb D call of TRBD2. Germline V gene sequence: CDR1 SNHLY, CDR2 FYNNEI. This CDR3 has 14 amino acids. Here the CDR3 reads CASMMGLAYNERFF.

The V and J genes are TRBV6-5 and TRBJ1-2; TCRdb names TRBD1, which stays unverified in the absence of DNA. Germline-derived CDR1 and CDR2 are MNHEY and SVGAGI. The CDR3 is 14 residues long. CDR3 in amino acids: CASTFAQGSSGYTF.

This chain uses TRBV5-4 with TRBJ2-7. The CDR3 is 15 residues long. The germline V gene encodes CDR1 SGHNT and CDR2 YYREEE (reference sequence). The CDR3 here is CASSFGQGLLYEQYF. Filled out from reference TRBV5-4 and TRBJ2-7, the complete variable domain reads ETGVTQSPTHLIKTRGQQVTLRCSSQSGHNTVSWYQQALGQGPQFIFQYYREEENGRGNFPPRFSGLQFPNYSSELNVNALELDDSALYLCASSFGQGLLYEQYFGPGTRLTVT.

This chain uses TRBV5-1 with TRBJ1-4; TCRdb's D call, TRBD1, is unchecked because there is no DNA. This CDR3 is built from 15 residues. Germline loops: CDR1 SGHRS, CDR2 YFSETQ. The CDR3 sequence: CASSIGGTGGEKLFF.

CDR3 protein: CASSSPGHRYNEQFF. The chain combines TRBV7-9 with TRBJ2-1; lacking DNA, the TRBD1 call made by TCRdb goes unchecked. Germline CDR1 reads SEHNR; CDR2 reads FQNEAQ (reference sequence). The CDR3 is 15 residues long.

The genes are TRBV28 and TRBJ2-3; the TCRdb call, TRBD2, lacks DNA for checking. Looked up from germline, CDR1 is MDHEN and CDR2 is SYDVKM. This CDR3 spans 16 amino acids. The CDR3 region is CASSSPGLAGVGTQYF.

This rearrangement joins TRBV20-1 to TRBJ1-1. Germline V gene data show CDR1 as DFQATT and CDR2 as SNEGSKA (reference sequence). The CDR3 has 12 amino acids. CDR3 amino acids: CSASPSNTEAFF.

V and J are TRBV7-8 and TRBJ1-2. Germline-derived CDR1 and CDR2 are SGHVS and FQNEAQ. CDR3 length equals 15 residues. The CDR3 loop reads CASSRGLSGNYGYTF.

This sequence joins TRBV12-3 or TRBV12-4 and TRBJ2-3; no DNA is available, so the TRBD2 call from TCRdb remains unchecked. CDR3 length equals 16 residues. The CDR3 loop reads CASSFTSGLFTDTQYF.

The chain couples TRBV20-1 to TRBJ2-1; the D call of TRBD2 rests on TCRdb alone, since no DNA is present to check it. The germline V gene encodes CDR1 DFQATT and CDR2 SNEGSKA (reference sequence). The CDR3 runs 14 residues. The CDR3 loop reads CSPREASVYNEQFF.

The genes are TRBV28 and TRBJ2-7; TCRdb indicates TRBD2, and absent DNA this call remains unverified. The CDR3 has 15 amino acids. CDR1 and CDR2 from the germline V gene are MDHEN and SYDVKM. The CDR3 spells CASSSQDPGRDEQYF.

V usage is TRBV28 and J usage is TRBJ2-5; TCRdb names TRBD1, which stays unverified in the absence of DNA. Per the germline V gene, CDR1 is MDHEN and CDR2 is SYDVKM. The CDR3 loop spans 15 amino acids. The CDR3 sequence is CASSLPTGGGETQYF.

The chain's CDR3 is CASSYSQLAGGPGTQYF. This rearrangement joins TRBV6-5 to TRBJ2-3; TCRdb's D gene call, TRBD2, goes unchecked for lack of DNA. The CDR3 has 17 amino acids. The germline gives CDR1 MNHEY, CDR2 SVGAGI.

The rearrangement uses TRBV5-1 and TRBJ2-5; TCRdb proposes TRBD2, but this gene call is untestable without DNA. Germline assignment: CDR1 SGHRS and CDR2 YFSETQ. The CDR3 extends over 15 amino acids. CDR3 loop: CASSYNQRGQETQYF.

V gene TRBV29-1 combines with J gene TRBJ2-5; TCRdb calls TRBD1, which cannot be checked without DNA. Germline V CDR1 and CDR2: SQVTM, ANQGSEA. CDR3 size: 15 residues. The CDR3 reads CSVEPADRREETQYF.

The V gene is TRBV4-1, the J gene TRBJ2-1; TCRdb gives TRBD1 as the D gene, but with no DNA this cannot be confirmed. The CDR3 covers 12 residues. The V gene's germline CDR1 is MGHRA and CDR2 YSYEKL. The CDR3 protein is CASSQAPDEQFF.

The CDR3: CASSFPGAVNTEAFF. The chain employs TRBV12-3 or TRBV12-4 and TRBJ1-1; there is no DNA to check the TCRdb D call of TRBD1. The CDR3 is made up of 15 amino acids.

CDR3 region: CASSRTGREPGELFF. This chain links TRBV27 with TRBJ2-2; absent DNA, TCRdb's TRBD1 call cannot be checked. This CDR3 spans 15 amino acids. Germline CDR1 reads MNHEY; CDR2 reads SMNVEV (reference sequence).

This chain joins TRBV4-2 and TRBJ2-1; TCRdb proposes TRBD1, but this gene call is untestable without DNA. The CDR3 loop spans 13 amino acids. Per the germline V gene, CDR1 is LGHNA and CDR2 is YNFKEQ. The CDR3 region is CASSRDRGGEQFF.

The V call is TRBV5-4, the J call TRBJ2-3; TCRdb gives TRBD1 as the D gene, but with no DNA this cannot be confirmed. In germline, CDR1 is SGHNT, CDR2 YYREEE (reference sequence). This CDR3 comprises 15 residues. The CDR3 spells CASSLGGLGADTQYF.